Listed below are T cell receptor beta chains from one sample, sequenced in a study of blood T cells in healthy people across ages. MiXCR, applied by TCRdb to the 5' RACE reads, yields one record per CDR3 protein. There are more than 1,400,000 distinct CDR3 sequences in the sample; 35% to 45% occur only once, and roughly 7.9% lies in the top ten. The sequencing input was blood. The receptors were sampled from a woman aged 18-29 years in good health. CDR3s include the opening cysteine and the closing phenylalanine or tryptophan. The D gene is left open where the match is weak. A row's size may be missing; if present it is once, few, many or a size class.

CDR3aa	CDR3nt	j_gene	abundance	d_gene	v_gene
CASSFFQGEGNEQFF	TGTGCCAGCAGTTTTTTCCAGGGGGAAGGCAATGAGCAGTTCTTC	TRBJ2-1	-	TRBD1	TRBV12-3/TRBV12-4
CASSLGSRDTEAFF	TGTGCCAGCAGCTTAGGTAGTAGGGACACTGAAGCTTTCTTT	TRBJ1-1	-	-	TRBV7-6
CSARSPGTSSYEQYF	TGCAGTGCTAGATCTCCCGGGACTAGTTCCTACGAGCAGTACTTC	TRBJ2-7	many	TRBD2	TRBV20-1
CASSPPRGAILQDTQYF	TGTGCCAGCAGTCCCCCCAGGGGCGCAATACTTCAAGATACGCAGTATTTT	TRBJ2-3	-	-	TRBV12-3/TRBV12-4
CAISTPQYGSTDTQYF	TGTGCCATCAGTACCCCTCAGTACGGGAGCACAGATACGCAGTATTTT	TRBJ2-3	-	-	TRBV10-3
CATSAGGAASYNEQFF	TGTGCCACCAGCGCTGGAGGAGCGGCCTCCTACAATGAGCAGTTCTTC	TRBJ2-1	-	-	TRBV15
CASSEWAGADTQYF	TGTGCCAGCAGTGAATGGGCAGGGGCGGATACGCAGTATTTT	TRBJ2-3	few	-	TRBV25-1
CASSHTGLQETQYF	TGTGCCAGCAGTCACACAGGGCTCCAAGAGACCCAGTACTTC	TRBJ2-5	-	-	TRBV12-3/TRBV12-4
CASSQVGGSSSYEQYF	TGTGCCAGCAGCCAAGTGGGCGGGAGCAGCTCCTACGAGCAGTACTTC	TRBJ2-7	-	TRBD2	TRBV4-2
CSAGLAEEQYF	TGCAGTGCTGGCTTAGCCGAGGAGCAGTATTTT	TRBJ2-3	few	-	TRBV20-1
CASSPPLETSGYTDTQYF	TGTGCCAGCTCACCACCTCTCGAGACTAGCGGGTATACAGATACGCAGTATTTT	TRBJ2-3	few	TRBD2	TRBV18
CASSEGDSVFYEQYF	TGTGCCAGCAGTGAAGGGGACTCAGTTTTCTACGAGCAGTACTTC	TRBJ2-7	-	-	TRBV6-1
CASSPDPHAQETQYF	TGTGCCAGCTCACCAGATCCACATGCCCAAGAGACCCAGTACTTC	TRBJ2-5	few	-	TRBV18
CASSQDLLAGEYEQFF	TGTGCCAGCAGCCAAGACCTTCTAGCGGGAGAATACGAGCAGTTCTTC	TRBJ2-1	few	TRBD2	TRBV3-1
CASSSQGSGQPQHF	TGTGCCAGCAGCTCACAGGGTTCGGGTCAGCCCCAGCATTTT	TRBJ1-5	-	-	TRBV7-9
CASSLDQGKNTGELFF	TGCGCCAGCAGCTTGGATCAGGGGAAGAACACCGGGGAGCTGTTTTTT	TRBJ2-2	few	-	TRBV5-1
CSAREVEFQFF	TGCAGTGCTAGAGAGGTGGAGTTCCAGTTCTTC	TRBJ2-1	-	-	TRBV20-1
CASSPPLGTEAFF	TGTGCCAGCAGCCCCCCTTTGGGTACTGAAGCTTTCTTT	TRBJ1-1	-	-	TRBV3-1
CASSLSRQGAWVDTQYF	TGTGCCAGCAGTTTATCCAGACAGGGGGCGTGGGTGGATACGCAGTATTTT	TRBJ2-3	few	TRBD1	TRBV27
CSVEKSYGYTF	TGCAGCGTGGAAAAGAGCTATGGCTACACCTTC	TRBJ1-2	-	-	TRBV29-1
CASSDQTTGRIYGYTF	TGTGCCAGCAGCGATCAAACGACAGGGAGAATCTATGGCTACACCTTC	TRBJ1-2	-	TRBD1	TRBV3-1
CASSFFSGTSEINEQFF	TGCGCCAGCAGCTTTTTCTCCGGGACTAGCGAAATAAATGAGCAGTTCTTC	TRBJ2-1	few	TRBD2	TRBV5-1
CASSQGTTDGNEQFF	TGCGCCAGCAGCCAAGGGACCACCGACGGGAATGAGCAGTTCTTC	TRBJ2-1	few	-	TRBV4-1
CASSFDGRLDSPLHF	TGCGCCAGCAGCTTTGACGGTCGGTTGGATTCACCCCTCCACTTT	TRBJ1-6	few	-	TRBV5-1
CSLTSTDTQYF	TGCAGTTTGACTAGCACAGATACGCAGTATTTT	TRBJ2-3	few	-	TRBV20-1
CASSSPSGAHNEQFF	TGTGCCAGCAGTAGTCCCTCCGGAGCCCACAATGAGCAGTTCTTC	TRBJ2-1	-	-	TRBV6-5
CASSLGPGLAGGTDTQYF	TGCGCCAGCAGCTTGGGACCTGGACTAGCGGGAGGTACAGATACGCAGTATTTT	TRBJ2-3	many	TRBD2	TRBV5-1
CASSQGRGVDTGELFF	TGTGCCAGCAGCCAAGGTCGGGGCGTGGACACCGGGGAGCTGTTTTTT	TRBJ2-2	few	-	TRBV4-2
CATSREIGSRGRQETRYF	TGTGCCACCAGCAGAGAAATCGGATCTCGGGGGCGACAAGAGACCCGGTACTTC	TRBJ2-4	-	-	TRBV15
CASSGGARTEAFF	TGCGCCAGCAGCGGGGGGGCAAGAACTGAAGCTTTCTTT	TRBJ1-1	-	-	TRBV10-1
CASSRPGQGARYGYTF	TGTGCCAGCAGTCGACCGGGACAGGGGGCGCGGTATGGCTACACCTTC	TRBJ1-2	-	TRBD1	TRBV12-3/TRBV12-4
CASSRQTGLREKLFF	TGCGCCAGCAGCCGCCAGACAGGGCTACGGGAAAAACTGTTTTTT	TRBJ1-4	few	TRBD1	TRBV4-1
CSASRGAFYEQFF	TGCAGTGCTAGTCGGGGGGCCTTTTATGAGCAGTTCTTC	TRBJ2-1	few	-	TRBV20-1
CASSREWGRAYNEQFF	TGTGCCAGCAGCAGAGAATGGGGGAGGGCGTACAATGAGCAGTTCTTC	TRBJ2-1	-	TRBD2	TRBV5-5
CAISDPGGMLNYGYTF	TGTGCCATCAGTGACCCAGGGGGGATGCTTAACTATGGCTACACCTTC	TRBJ1-2	-	TRBD1	TRBV10-3
CASSSALAGGYEQYF	TGTGCCAGCAGCTCAGCACTAGCGGGAGGGTACGAGCAGTACTTC	TRBJ2-7	few	TRBD2	TRBV7-9
CSATSHPTSVRETQYF	TGCAGCGCCACATCCCACCCGACTAGCGTCCGAGAGACCCAGTACTTC	TRBJ2-5	-	TRBD2	TRBV29-1
CSALGRAGYNEQFF	TGCAGTGCGCTGGGACGAGCGGGCTACAATGAGCAGTTCTTC	TRBJ2-1	-	-	TRBV20-1
CASSEAAVEETQFF	TGTGCCAGCAGTGAAGCAGCGGTAGAAGAGACCCAGTTCTTC	TRBJ2-1	once	-	TRBV25-1
CAISEVASGTDTQYF	TGTGCCATCAGTGAAGTGGCTTCGGGCACAGATACGCAGTATTTT	TRBJ2-3	few	-	TRBV10-3
CASSLTSSGGADEQFF	TGTGCCAGCAGCTTAACGTCCAGCGGGGGGGCCGATGAGCAGTTCTTC	TRBJ2-1	-	TRBD2	TRBV7-3